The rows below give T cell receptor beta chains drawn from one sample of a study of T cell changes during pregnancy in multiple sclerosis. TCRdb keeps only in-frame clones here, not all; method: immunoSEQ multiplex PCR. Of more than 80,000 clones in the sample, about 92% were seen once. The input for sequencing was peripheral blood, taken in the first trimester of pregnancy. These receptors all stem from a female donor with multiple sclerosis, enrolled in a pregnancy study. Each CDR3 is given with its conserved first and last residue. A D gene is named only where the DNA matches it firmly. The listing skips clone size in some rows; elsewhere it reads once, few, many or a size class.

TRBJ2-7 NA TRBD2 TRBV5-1 CASTAWVGTSGYEQYF TGCGCCAGCACCGCTTGGGTGGGGACTAGTGGGTACGAGCAGTACTTC
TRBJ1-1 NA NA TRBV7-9 CASSPSEQVEAFF TGTGCCAGCAGCCCCTCAGAACAGGTTGAAGCTTTCTTT
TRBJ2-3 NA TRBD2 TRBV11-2 CASSSGLAGGTDTQYF TGTGCCAGCAGCTCTGGACTAGCGGGGGGAACAGATACGCAGTATTTT
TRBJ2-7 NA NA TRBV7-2 CASSPPTSSYEQYF TGTGCCAGCAGCCCGCCGACTAGTTCCTACGAGCAGTACTTC
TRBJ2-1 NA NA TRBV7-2 CASSPGLMQFF TGTGCCAGCAGCCCTGGCCTTATGCAGTTCTTC
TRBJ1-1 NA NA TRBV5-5 CASSPGTEAFF TGTGCCAGCAGCCCGGGCACTGAAGCTTTCTTT
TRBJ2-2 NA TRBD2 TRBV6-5 CASSYSGGTDTGELFF TGTGCCAGCAGTTACTCGGGGGGGACCGACACCGGGGAGCTGTTTTTT
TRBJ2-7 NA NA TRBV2 CASRGGVHEQYF TGTGCCAGCAGGGGTGGAGTCCACGAGCAGTACTTC
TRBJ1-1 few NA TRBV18 CASSLSTENTEAFF TGTGCCAGCTCACTGTCGACAGAGAACACTGAAGCTTTCTTT
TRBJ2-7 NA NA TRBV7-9 CASSLTPVEQYF TGTGCCAGCAGCTTGACTCCCGTCGAGCAGTACTTC
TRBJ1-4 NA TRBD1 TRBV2 CASSLGQGEMGKLFF TGTGCCAGCAGTCTTGGACAGGGGGAGATGGGAAAACTGTTTTTT
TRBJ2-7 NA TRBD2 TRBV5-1 CASKLAESYEQYF TGCGCCAGCAAACTAGCGGAATCCTACGAGCAGTACTTC
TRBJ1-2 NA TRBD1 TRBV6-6 CASSYQTGSYGYTF TGTGCCAGCAGTTACCAGACAGGGTCCTATGGCTACACCTTC
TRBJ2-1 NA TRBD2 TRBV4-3 CASSHGTSDNEQFF TGCGCCAGCAGCCACGGGACTAGCGACAATGAGCAGTTCTTC
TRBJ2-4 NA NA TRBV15 CATGPGRLAKNIQYF TGTGCCACCGGCCCGGGTCGTCTAGCCAAAAACATTCAGTACTTC
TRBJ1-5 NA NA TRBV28 CASSFRGQPQHF TGTGCCAGCAGTTTTCGAGGTCAGCCCCAGCATTTT
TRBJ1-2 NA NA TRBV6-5 CASSLGQIYGYTF TGTGCCAGCAGCCTCGGACAGATTTATGGCTACACCTTC
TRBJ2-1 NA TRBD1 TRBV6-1 CASRTPRKDRGPFF TGTGCCAGCAGGACCCCCCGTAAGGACAGGGGCCCGTTCTTC
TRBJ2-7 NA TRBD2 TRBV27 CASSWTSGPSYEQYF TGTGCCAGCAGTTGGACTAGCGGTCCCTCCTACGAGCAGTACTTC
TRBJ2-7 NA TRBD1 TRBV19 CASSMTETGLREQYF TGTGCCAGTAGTATGACAGAGACAGGGTTACGCGAGCAGTACTTC
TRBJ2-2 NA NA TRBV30 CAWSVLATMRGELFF TGTGCCTGGAGTGTTCTAGCGACGATGCGTGGGGAGCTGTTTTTT
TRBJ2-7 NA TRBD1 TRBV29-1 CSVEESQGDYEQYF TGCAGCGTTGAAGAATCGCAGGGGGACTACGAGCAGTACTTC
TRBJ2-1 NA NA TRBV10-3 CAIAESSYNEQFF TGTGCCATCGCGGAGAGCTCCTACAATGAGCAGTTCTTC
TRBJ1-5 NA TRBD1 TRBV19 CASHSQGAGNQPQHF TGTGCCAGCCACTCTCAGGGGGCGGGCAATCAGCCCCAGCATTTT
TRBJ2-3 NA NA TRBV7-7 CASSFSGGPDTQYF TGTGCCAGCAGCTTCAGTGGGGGCCCAGATACGCAGTATTTT
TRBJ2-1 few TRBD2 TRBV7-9 CASTSSGIHNEQFF TGTGCCAGCACGTCTAGCGGGATTCACAATGAGCAGTTCTTC
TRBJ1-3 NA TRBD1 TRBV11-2 CASSERTGRSSGNTIYF TGTGCCAGCAGCGAGCGGACAGGGCGCTCCTCTGGAAACACCATATATTTT
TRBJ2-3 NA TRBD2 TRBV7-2 CASSSGLAVHWFADTQYF TGTGCCAGCAGCTCGGGACTAGCGGTCCACTGGTTCGCAGATACGCAGTATTTT
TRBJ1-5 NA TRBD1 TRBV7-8 CASSLGLWGQGIGQPQHF TGTGCCAGCAGCTTAGGTCTATGGGGACAGGGTATAGGTCAGCCCCAGCATTTT
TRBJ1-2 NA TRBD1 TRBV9 CASSVGTGGNYGYTF TGTGCCAGCAGCGTGGGGACAGGGGGTAACTATGGCTACACCTTC
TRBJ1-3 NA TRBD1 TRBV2 CASSFGQASSGNTIYF TGTGCCAGCAGTTTCGGACAGGCCAGCTCTGGAAACACCATATATTTT
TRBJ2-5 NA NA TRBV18 CASSPVTRGRGTQYF TGTGCCAGCTCACCAGTAACGCGGGGTAGAGGGACCCAGTACTTC
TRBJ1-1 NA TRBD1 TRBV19 CASSIQGARAFF TGTGCCAGTAGTATACAGGGGGCGCGGGCTTTCTTT
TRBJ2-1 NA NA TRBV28 CASSFSEQFF TGTGCCAGCAGCTTCAGTGAGCAGTTCTTC
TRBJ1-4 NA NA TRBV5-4 CANPETPTTNEKLFF TGTGCCAATCCGGAGACTCCGACAACTAATGAAAAACTGTTTTTT
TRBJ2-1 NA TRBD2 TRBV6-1 CASSELGTSGIMVEQFF TGTGCCAGCAGTGAACTCGGGACTAGCGGGATTATGGTTGAGCAGTTCTTC
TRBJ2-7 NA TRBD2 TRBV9 CASSVGGTSGNYEQYF TGTGCCAGCAGCGTAGGGGGGACTAGCGGGAACTACGAGCAGTACTTC
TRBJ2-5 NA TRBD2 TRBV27 CASRRFGGETQYF TGTGCCAGCAGAAGATTCGGGGGGGAGACCCAGTACTTC
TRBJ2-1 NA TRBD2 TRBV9 CASSSRTRHEQFF TGTGCCAGCAGCTCACGGACTAGGCATGAGCAGTTCTTC
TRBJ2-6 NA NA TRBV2 CASSSSGISGANVLTF TGTGCCAGCAGTTCCTCAGGGATCTCTGGGGCCAACGTCCTGACTTTC
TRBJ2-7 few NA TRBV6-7 CASSYLQRGLYEQYF TGTGCCAGCAGTTACCTGCAGAGGGGGTTGTACGAGCAGTACTTC
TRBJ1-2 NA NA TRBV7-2 CASSSDRRYGYTF TGTGCCAGCAGCTCCGACCGGAGGTATGGCTACACCTTC
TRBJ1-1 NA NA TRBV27 CASGSGRMNTEAFF TGTGCCAGCGGGAGTGGCAGGATGAACACTGAAGCTTTCTTT
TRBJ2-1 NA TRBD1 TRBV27 CASSPDRGSYNEQFF TGTGCCAGCAGCCCGGACAGGGGTTCCTACAATGAGCAGTTCTTC
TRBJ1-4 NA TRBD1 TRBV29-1 CSVLIGGRSTNEKLFF TGCAGCGTCCTTATAGGGGGCCGGTCGACTAATGAAAAACTGTTTTTT
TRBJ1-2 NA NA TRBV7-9 CASSRRDTENYGYTF TGTGCCAGCAGCCGCCGGGACACCGAAAACTATGGCTACACCTTC
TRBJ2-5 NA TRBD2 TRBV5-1 CASSNGLAGGAELETQYF TGCGCCAGCAGCAATGGACTAGCGGGAGGCGCCGAACTAGAGACCCAGTACTTC
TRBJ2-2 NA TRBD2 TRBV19 CASSIEASGMAGELFF TGTGCCAGTAGTATAGAGGCTAGCGGGATGGCCGGGGAGCTGTTTTTT
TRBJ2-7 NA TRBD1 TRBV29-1 CSCLTGQTYEQYF TGCAGTTGTTTGACGGGACAGACCTACGAGCAGTACTTC
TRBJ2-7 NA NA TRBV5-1 CASSPGHGSYEQYF TGCGCCAGCAGCCCGGGACATGGCTCCTACGAGCAGTACTTC
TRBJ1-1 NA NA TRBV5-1 CASSLGGPTAEAFF TGCGCCAGCAGCTTGGGAGGCCCGACGGCTGAAGCTTTCTTT
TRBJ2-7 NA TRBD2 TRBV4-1 CASSQDRLAGRREQYF TGCGCCAGCAGCCAAGATCGACTAGCGGGAAGGCGGGAGCAGTACTTC